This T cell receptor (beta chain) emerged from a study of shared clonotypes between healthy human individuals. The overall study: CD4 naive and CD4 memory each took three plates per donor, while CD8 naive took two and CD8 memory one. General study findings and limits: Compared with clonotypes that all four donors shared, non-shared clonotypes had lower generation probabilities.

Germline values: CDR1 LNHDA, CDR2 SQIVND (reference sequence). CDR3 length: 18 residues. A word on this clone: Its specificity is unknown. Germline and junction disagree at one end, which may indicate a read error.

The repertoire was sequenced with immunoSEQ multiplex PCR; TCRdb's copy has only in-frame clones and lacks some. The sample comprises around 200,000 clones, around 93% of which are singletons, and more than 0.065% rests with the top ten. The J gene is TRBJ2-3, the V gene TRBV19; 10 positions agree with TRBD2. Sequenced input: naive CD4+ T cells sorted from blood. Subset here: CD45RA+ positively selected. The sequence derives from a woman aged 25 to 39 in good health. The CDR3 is CASSIGSLAGAGTDTQYF. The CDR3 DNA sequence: TGTGCCAGCAGTATAGGATCTCTAGCGGGAGCCGGCACAGATACGCAGTATTTT.